These 3 T cell receptor beta chains share one sample of origin, sequenced in a study of blood T cell repertoires in COVID-19. TCRdb keeps only in-frame clones here, not all; method: immunoSEQ multiplex PCR. Of roughly 200,000 clones detected, more than 85% appear once; the ten largest clones hold less than 3%. Sequencing was done on a sample of peripheral blood. The receptors originated from a woman in her twenties or thirties with active or convalescent COVID-19.

The chain joins TRBV11-3 to TRBJ2-6; D may be TRBD2 (6 bases). V lost 5 bases, J lost 5 bases, and 19 bases lay in between. CDR1 SGHNT and CDR2 YENEEA come from the germline V gene. The CDR3 has 17 amino acids. The CDR3, as DNA: TGTGCCAGCAGCCCAAGGTCGGGTGCGGGGCGGGCCAACGTCCTGACTTTC. It is translated as CASSPRSGAGRANVLTF.

The chain uses TRBV27 and TRBJ2-3, with TRBD1 matching over 7 bases. The CDR3 covers 15 residues. J gave up 8 bases and V 1 base, and 9 bases lay outside the gene matches. The germline gives CDR1 MNHEY, CDR2 SMNVEV (reference sequence). The CDR3 is CASSLWGQGVGTQYF. The DNA for the CDR3 is TGTGCCAGCAGTTTATGGGGCCAGGGGGTGGGTACGCAGTATTTT.

The V call is TRBV5-6, the J call TRBJ1-1, with D possibly matching TRBD1 (5 bases). CDR3 length: 14 amino acids. Germline CDR1 and CDR2: SGHDT and YYEEEE. V lost 0 bases and J 6 bases, leaving 12 bases between the germline ends. The CDR3 DNA sequence: TGTGCCAGCAGCTTGGCCGGGAGGGGCGCTGAAGCTTTCTTT. Residues: CASSLAGRGAEAFF.